This T cell receptor (beta chain) emerged from a study of shared clonotypes between healthy human individuals. Naive-designated CD8 cells lacked CD45RO, were positively enriched for CCR7, and omitted terminally differentiated effector memory CD45RA+ cells. Method: immunoSEQ multiplex PCR; TCRdb's copy keeps in-frame clones and lacks some. This table holds about 1,900,000 clones, less than 95% found once. The CDR3 runs 15 residues. Trimming took 5 bases from V and 4 from J; bases not matched to a gene: 5. Germline-derived CDR1 and CDR2 are SGHDT and YYEEEE. Points from the study as a whole: Only blood was sampled, and tissue TCR repertoires likely differ from blood ones.

On this clone itself: Antigen unknown.

This chain links TRBV5-6 with TRBJ2-3; TRBD2 matches 12 bases. Sequenced material: naive CD8+ T cells sorted from blood. The TCR sequence derives from a man between 18 and 35 years old in good health. The CDR3 spells CASRTSGSSPDTQYF. CDR3 nucleotides: TGTGCCAGCAGGACTAGCGGGAGTAGTCCAGATACGCAGTATTTT. The variable domain in full, with the rest retrieved from reference TRBV5-6 and TRBJ2-3, is DAGVTQSPTHLIKTRGQQVTLRCSPKSGHDTVSWYQQALGQGPQFIFQYYEEEERQRGNFPDRFSGHQFPNYSSELNVNALLLGDSALYLCASRTSGSSPDTQYFGPGTRLTVL.